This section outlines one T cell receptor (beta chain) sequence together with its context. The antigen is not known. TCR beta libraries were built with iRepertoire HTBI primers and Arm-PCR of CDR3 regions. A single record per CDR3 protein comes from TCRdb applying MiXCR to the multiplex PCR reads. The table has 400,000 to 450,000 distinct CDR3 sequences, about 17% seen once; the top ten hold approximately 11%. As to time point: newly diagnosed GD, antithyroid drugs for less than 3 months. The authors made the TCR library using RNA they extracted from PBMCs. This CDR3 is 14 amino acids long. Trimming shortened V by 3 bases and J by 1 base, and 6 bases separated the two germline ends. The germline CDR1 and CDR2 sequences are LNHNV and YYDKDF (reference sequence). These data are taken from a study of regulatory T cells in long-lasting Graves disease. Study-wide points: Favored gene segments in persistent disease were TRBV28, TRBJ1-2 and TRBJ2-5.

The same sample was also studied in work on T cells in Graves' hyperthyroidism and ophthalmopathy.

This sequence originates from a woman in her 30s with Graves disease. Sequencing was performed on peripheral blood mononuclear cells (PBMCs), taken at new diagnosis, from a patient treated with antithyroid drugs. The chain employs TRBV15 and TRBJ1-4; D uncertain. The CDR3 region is CATSRDLTNEKLFF. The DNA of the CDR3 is TGTGCCACCAGCAGGGATTTAACTAATGAAAAACTGTTTTTT.